Listed below are T cell receptor beta chains from one sample, sequenced in a study of technical replicates of blood from a few donors. Repertoires were generated with immunoSEQ multiplex PCR, while TCRdb's copy carries only in-frame clones and drops some. The sample consists of some 87,000 clones, roughly 93% of them appearing once. Source material: T cells isolated from PBMCs. The source of these receptors is a human donor in good health. Both conserved end residues are part of each CDR3. The D gene is left open where the match is weak. Only some rows state a clone size, as once, few, many or a class for expanded clones.

J gene | D gene | V gene | clone size | CDR3 DNA | CDR3 protein
TRBJ1-1 | NA | TRBV15 | NA | TGTGCCACCAGCAGGACAGGGAACACTGAAGCTTTCTTT | CATSRTGNTEAFF
TRBJ1-5 | TRBD1 | TRBV9 | few | TGTGCCAGCAGCGAGACAGGGGGCAAACAGCCCCAGCATTTT | CASSETGGKQPQHF
TRBJ2-1 | TRBD2 | TRBV7-9 | NA | TGTGCCAGCCCCGGACTAGTATATAATGAGCAGTTCTTC | CASPGLVYNEQFF
TRBJ1-1 | NA | TRBV27 | NA | TGTGCCAGCAGTTTCGGAGGGCCGGACACTGAAGCTTTCTTT | CASSFGGPDTEAFF
TRBJ2-1 | TRBD2 | TRBV11-3 | once | TGTGCCAGCAGCCTAGGGGGGAACGGGAGGGATGATGAGCAGTTCTTC | CASSLGGNGRDDEQFF
TRBJ2-2 | NA | TRBV7-9 | NA | TGTGCCGGCGGGACTCTGAACACCGGGGAGCTGTTTTTT | CAGGTLNTGELFF
TRBJ1-1 | NA | TRBV4-1 | NA | TGCGCCAGCAGCCAAGATCCCGGGAACACTGAAGCTTTCTTT | CASSQDPGNTEAFF
TRBJ2-7 | NA | TRBV2 | NA | TGTGCCAGCAGTGACTGGACAACCAGAGGCTACGAGCAGTACTTC | CASSDWTTRGYEQYF
TRBJ2-7 | TRBD2 | TRBV7-8 | NA | TGTGCCAGCAGCTTTAGCGGGCCCTCCTACGAGCAGTACTTC | CASSFSGPSYEQYF
TRBJ2-3 | TRBD2 | TRBV4-2 | NA | TGTGCCAGCAGCCAAGAGAGAGGGGGACTAGCGGGAGATACGCAGTATTTT | CASSQERGGLAGDTQYF
TRBJ2-1 | TRBD1 | TRBV2 | once | TGTGCCAGCAGTTACGGGACAGCGAAGTACAATGAGCAGTTCTTC | CASSYGTAKYNEQFF
TRBJ1-1 | NA | TRBV5-4 | NA | TGTGCCAGCAGCTTCGTCGGAGGGCCCGACGCTTTCTTT | CASSFVGGPDAFF
TRBJ2-7 | TRBD1 | TRBV18 | NA | TGTGCCAGCTCATCAAGGGACAGGGTACCCGAGCAGTACTTC | CASSSRDRVPEQYF
TRBJ2-2 | TRBD2 | TRBV5-6 | NA | TGTGCCAGCAGGGCGATGCTAGCGGGAGTAATCACCGGGGAGCTGTTTTTT | CASRAMLAGVITGELFF
TRBJ2-1 | NA | TRBV9 | NA | TGTGCCAGCAGCCCCCGGGGAGAATCCTACAATGAGCAGTTCTTC | CASSPRGESYNEQFF
TRBJ2-5 | TRBD2 | TRBV28 | NA | TGTGCCAGCAGTTCCGGACTAGCGGGAGAAGAGACCCAGTACTTC | CASSSGLAGEETQYF
TRBJ1-1 | TRBD1 | TRBV4-3 | NA | TGCGCCAGCAGCGACGAACCAGGGGGCACTGAAGCTTTCTTT | CASSDEPGGTEAFF
TRBJ1-5 | TRBD1 | TRBV5-6 | NA | TGTGCCAGCAGCACACAGGGGAGTCAGCCCCAGCATTTT | CASSTQGSQPQHF
TRBJ2-1 | TRBD1 | TRBV9 | NA | TGTGCCAGCAGCGACCGAGAACCTGGGGACAGGGGGTTCTACAATGAGCAGTTCTTC | CASSDREPGDRGFYNEQFF
TRBJ2-7 | NA | TRBV2 | NA | TGTGCCAGCACCGAGGGACTCTTGATTTACTACGAGCAGTACTTC | CASTEGLLIYYEQYF
TRBJ2-3 | TRBD1 | TRBV6-5 | once | TGTGCCAGCAGTGACGGCCAGGGGGTAGATACGCAGTATTTT | CASSDGQGVDTQYF
TRBJ1-2 | NA | TRBV27 | NA | TGTGCCAGCAGTCCATCGACAGGCCATTCTAACTATGGCTACACCTTC | CASSPSTGHSNYGYTF
TRBJ1-2 | TRBD1 | TRBV27 | NA | TGTGCCAGCAGTCCGAGGGACAGGGGGTCGGATGGCTACACCTTC | CASSPRDRGSDGYTF
TRBJ2-7 | NA | TRBV27 | NA | TGTGCCAGCAGCAAGGACTTTCTGAGCTCCTACGAGCAGTACTTC | CASSKDFLSSYEQYF
TRBJ2-7 | TRBD1 | TRBV9 | NA | TGTGCCAGCAGCGTTGGAGGGGGACAGGGGCTCTACGAGCAGTACTTC | CASSVGGGQGLYEQYF
TRBJ2-1 | TRBD2 | TRBV7-9 | NA | TGTGCCAGCAGCTTAGGTGCTAGCGGGAGTAATGAGCAGTTCTTC | CASSLGASGSNEQFF
TRBJ2-4 | TRBD2 | TRBV12-5 | NA | TGTGCTAGTGGTTTAGGGGCGGGGGTTGACATTCAGTACTTC | CASGLGAGVDIQYF
TRBJ2-1 | TRBD1 | TRBV6-5 | NA | TGTGCCAGCAGTCCTGGGACAGGGGGCAATGAGCAGTTCTTC | CASSPGTGGNEQFF
TRBJ1-1 | TRBD1 | TRBV19 | NA | TGTGCCAGTAGTATGGGGGACAGGAACACTGAAGCTTTCTTT | CASSMGDRNTEAFF
TRBJ2-7 | TRBD1 | TRBV5-5 | NA | TGTGCCAGCAGCTATCAACAGGGGTATTCCTACGAGCAGTACTTC | CASSYQQGYSYEQYF
TRBJ2-7 | NA | TRBV7-9 | NA | TGTGCCATCTCCGTCGCCTACGAGCAGTACTTC | CAISVAYEQYF
TRBJ2-1 | TRBD2 | TRBV29-1 | NA | TGCAGCGCAAGAGGGCGGGAGAGTATATCCAATGAGCAGTTCTTC | CSARGRESISNEQFF
TRBJ2-1 | TRBD1 | TRBV27 | NA | TGTGCCAGCAGTTTCTTCACAGGGGCAGATGGGTCACCAGGTGATGAGCAGTTCTTC | CASSFFTGADGSPGDEQFF
TRBJ2-4 | NA | TRBV21-1 | NA | TGTGCCAGCAGCGATAGCGGGAGGAGGTACATTCAGTACTTC | CASSDSGRRYIQYF
TRBJ1-3 | NA | TRBV7-8 | NA | TGTGCCAGCAGCCCCCTTGTTGGAAACACCATATATTTT | CASSPLVGNTIYF
TRBJ2-1 | NA | TRBV30 | once | TGTGCCTGGAGGCTTACTAGGTATGAGCAGTTCTTC | CAWRLTRYEQFF
TRBJ1-1 | TRBD1 | TRBV18 | NA | TGTGCCAGCTCACGCTCCGATACCGGGACAGTGGGGATGAACACTGAAGCTTTCTTT | CASSRSDTGTVGMNTEAFF
TRBJ1-4 | TRBD1 | TRBV29-1 | NA | TGCAGCGCGGTGACAGGGGGGGAAAAACTGTTTTTT | CSAVTGGEKLFF
TRBJ1-2 | NA | TRBV4-2 | NA | TGTGCCAGCAGCCAAGTAGTGTCAGGGTTGGGCTATGGCTACACCTTC | CASSQVVSGLGYGYTF
TRBJ2-1 | TRBD2 | TRBV11-3 | NA | TGTGCCAGCAGCTTAGAGACTAGCGGCCACAATGAGCAGTTCTTC | CASSLETSGHNEQFF
TRBJ2-1 | TRBD2 | TRBV6-7 | NA | TGTGCCCGAACGGGGGGTCCCGGAGCAGGAGACAATGAGCAGTTCTTC | CARTGGPGAGDNEQFF
TRBJ1-2 | NA | TRBV19 | NA | TGTGCCAGTAGTAGCAGGGTACGCAACTATGGCTACACCTTC | CASSSRVRNYGYTF
TRBJ1-2 | NA | TRBV5-1 | NA | TGCGCCAGCAGCGATGGGGGCAGGTACTATGGCTACACCTTC | CASSDGGRYYGYTF
TRBJ2-3 | TRBD2 | TRBV9 | NA | TGTGCCAGCAGCGTCCTAGCGGGAGCAAACACAGATACGCAGTATTTT | CASSVLAGANTDTQYF
TRBJ1-1 | TRBD1 | TRBV7-8 | NA | TGTGCCAGCAGTCATACGGGACAGGGCTCGAACACTGAAGCTTTCTTT | CASSHTGQGSNTEAFF
TRBJ1-5 | TRBD1 | TRBV30 | NA | TGTGCCTGGAGTGTGTCAGCCAGGGGGATTAGCAATCAGCCCCAGCATTTT | CAWSVSARGISNQPQHF
TRBJ2-7 | TRBD1 | TRBV5-1 | NA | TGCGCCAGCAGGTCAACAGGGGGCGAGCAGTACTTC | CASRSTGGEQYF
TRBJ2-2 | NA | TRBV7-2 | NA | TGTGCCAGCAGCTTAAGACTGCCAGGGAATACCGGGGAGCTGTTTTTT | CASSLRLPGNTGELFF
TRBJ1-1 | NA | TRBV28 | NA | TGTGCCAGCAGCCTATTCATTGGACAGACCATGAACACTGAAGCTTTCTTT | CASSLFIGQTMNTEAFF
TRBJ1-3 | NA | TRBV6-5 | NA | TGTGCCAGCAGTTACTCGATGTCCGGGAGTGGAAACACCATATATTTT | CASSYSMSGSGNTIYF
TRBJ2-2 | NA | TRBV7-2 | NA | TGTGCCAGCAGCCCATTTGCTAGCGGGGAGCTGTTTTTT | CASSPFASGELFF